This T cell receptor beta chain is from a study of blood T cells in healthy people across ages. Study as a whole: There was about one barcoded beta molecule captured by template switching per two T cells.

Points from the study as a whole: It was held that diversity estimates obtained from one million T cells represented underestimates.

This clonotype came up once. Its antigen is as yet unknown. Just one base apart from a much larger clone, this may be a read error. Using a J-beta primer mix together with a sample-barcoded 5' primer, a second PCR was run for roughly 6 to 11 cycles. Sequencing recovered at least 2.5 million CDR3-containing paired-end reads from each sample. TCRdb itself ran the 5' RACE reads through MiXCR, one entry per CDR3 protein. The sample records fewer than 1,000,000 distinct CDR3 sequences, under 45% being singletons. There were healthy Caucasian individuals from Russia, aged roughly 6 to 95, serving as donors. V lost 1 base to trimming and J lost 8 bases, with 7 bases between them. This CDR3 contains 12 residues. Looked up from germline, CDR1 is SGHDT and CDR2 is YYEEEE.

V gene TRBV5-6 combines with J gene TRBJ2-1; D remains ambiguous. This clonotype was obtained from a man aged 55-75 years in good health. The sample comprised blood. The DNA of the CDR3 is TGTGCCAGCAGCTTGTATAGGGATGAGCAGTTCTTC. It is translated as CASSLYRDEQFF. The whole variable domain, remainder taken from reference TRBV5-6 and TRBJ2-1, is DAGVTQSPTHLIKTRGQQVTLRCSPKSGHDTVSWYQQALGQGPQFIFQYYEEEERQRGNFPDRFSGHQFPNYSSELNVNALLLGDSALYLCASSLYRDEQFFGPGTRLTVL.